This T cell receptor beta chain is from a study of blood T cell repertoires in COVID-19. Generated by immunoSEQ multiplex PCR, the TCRdb table keeps only in-frame clones and is missing some. The sample carries approximately 60,000 clones, about 85% recorded once. Germline-derived CDR1 and CDR2 are LNHDA and SQIVND (reference sequence). This CDR3 spans 12 amino acids. The trim removed 8 bases at V and 5 bases at J, leaving 6 bases unmatched. This clone is medium-sized by share. The same CDR3 can be traced to other DNA sequences in this sample. This chain connects TRBV19 to TRBJ2-7; 7 bases are shared with TRBD1. The TCR was taken from a woman of 80 years or more with COVID-19, enrolled during active disease. Source material: peripheral blood. The CDR3 nucleotides are TGTGCCAGTTCGAGACAGGGAAACGAGCAGTACTTC. The encoded protein is CASSRQGNEQYF.